The subject of this entry is one T cell receptor (beta chain). The antigen remains unidentified. The assay covered around 9.1 x 10^4 TCR templates per sample. Here immunoSEQ multiplex PCR was the method, and the copy in TCRdb shows in-frame clones only, minus some. The top ten hold roughly 0.25% of the sample, which has about 40,000 clones, approximately 88% seen once. The data stem from a study of siplizumab effects on memory and regulatory T cells. Study outcomes and limitations: The naive T cell population seemed more diverse than memory cells and seemed a major contributor to the alloresponse. A mean of approximately 69% of mappable alloreactive CD4+ clones were Treg-derived with siplizumab, compared with less than 30% in controls. Alloreactive sequences tracing back to unstimulated CD4+ memory cells fell significantly with siplizumab.

The CDR3 runs to 14 residues. Germline CDR1 and CDR2: SEHNR and FQNEAQ (reference sequence). After removal of 5 bases from V and 0 bases from J, the junction contained 4 bases not matched to a gene. The V and J genes are TRBV7-9 and TRBJ2-7; TRBD2 aligns across 7 bases. This TCR came from a human donor in good health. Sequencing input: naive CD4+ T cells sorted from blood. The CDR3 is CASSMGGSSYEQYF. The DNA of the CDR3 is TGTGCCAGCAGCATGGGCGGGAGCTCCTACGAGCAGTACTTC.